Listed here is a single TCR beta chain. Per the study methods: Amplification from reference gene primers served as the basis for estimated nucleated cell counts. Using immunoSEQ multiplex PCR, the repertoire was profiled, and TCRdb retains in-frame clones only, with some absent. V and J calls and clone size are given by that table; D and trimming were obtained from the DNA. The table shows roughly 430,000 clones, with nearly 90% occurring only once. The ends lost 6 bases at V and 3 bases at J; junction bases unmatched: 7. The CDR3 loop spans 16 amino acids. Germline V gene data show CDR1 as SEHNR and CDR2 as FQNEAQ (reference sequence). This entry is derived from a study of blood T cell repertoires in COVID-19. Study-level information: The origin of the acute and convalescent COVID-19 samples was the United States, Italy and Spain.

Clinical histories supplied by participants themselves formed the basis of cohort assignment. Individuals in the exposed group had encountered a COVID-19 case within 2 weeks preceding study entry. This TCR came from a woman between 18 and 29 years old who had been exposed to COVID-19. Material: PBMCs or T cells enriched from blood (not recorded which). This chain joins TRBV7-9 and TRBJ1-5, with 11 bases matching TRBD1. The CDR3 loop is CASSSGQGANNQPQHF. The CDR3 nucleotides are TGTGCCAGCAGTTCTGGACAGGGGGCAAACAATCAGCCCCAGCATTTT.